This T cell receptor (beta chain) was captured in a study of response to subunit inactivated influenza vaccine. Concerning this clonotype: Its target is not known.

The CDR3 contains 10 residues. Germline V lookup: CDR1 DFQATT, CDR2 SNEGSKA (reference sequence). V lost 4 bases and J lost 8, with 6 bases in between. TCRdb ran MiXCR on the RT-PCR reads and lists one entry per CDR3 protein. Of around 600,000 distinct CDR3 sequences in the sample, roughly 10% are singletons; the top ten hold 11%. General study findings and limits: It was suggested by the authors that few new T cells are recruited by each seasonal influenza vaccination.

These records were also assigned to another study, of T cells expressing NK-cell markers. That work adds: 5'RACE template switching with UMIs produced the TCR beta cDNA. It was sorted CD3+CD56-NKG2C+, CD3+CD56+NKG2C- and CD3+CD56+NKG2C+ T cells that provided the TCR beta repertoires. Top CD8+ clonotypes included the dominant CD3+CD56+NKG2C+ clonotypes in several donors.

This clonotype originated in a man aged 45-65 years who received an inactivated influenza vaccine. V is TRBV20-1 and J is TRBJ2-4; no definite D call. The input for sequencing was PBMCs from blood, taken on the day of vaccination. The CDR3 sequence is CSAKTDIQYF. CDR3 in DNA: TGCAGTGCTAAAACTGACATTCAGTACTTC.